This T cell receptor beta chain was recorded in a study of T cell repertoires in cytomegalovirus infection. Study summary: The authors used CMV epitopes that were HLA-C-restricted (recently identified) and HLA-B-restricted (well studied).

At least ten counts were recorded for this clonotype. Its antigen remains unknown. TCRdb fed the reads into MiXCR, producing one record per CDR3 protein. This table holds approximately 500,000 distinct CDR3 sequences, 33% found once. The germline V gene has CDR1 SGHTA and CDR2 FQGNSA. There are 15 residues in the CDR3. Trimming removed 7 bases at V and 3 bases at J, with 18 bases between. The sequence came from a human donor in good health (CMV status not recorded). Some clones in this sample may be carry-over from other donors' samples. Sample: cultured PBMCs, taken from culture after CMV antigen stimulation. The rearrangement joins TRBV7-2 to TRBJ2-5; perhaps TRBD2 as D (5 bases). The CDR3 sequence: CASTPLGSGEETQYF. CDR3 DNA sequence: TGTGCCAGCACCCCGCTAGGCAGCGGAGAAGAGACCCAGTACTTC. The variable domain in full, with the rest retrieved from reference TRBV7-2 and TRBJ2-5, is GAGVSQSPSNKVTEKGKDVELRCDPISGHTALYWYRQSLGQGLEFLIYFQGNSAPDKSGLPSDRFSAERTGGSVSTLTIQRTQQEDSAVYLCASTPLGSGEETQYFGPGTRLLVL.